These 2 T cell receptor beta chains came from one sample sequenced in a study of blood T cell repertoires in COVID-19. Some clones are missing from TCRdb's copy, which holds only in-frame ones; the method was immunoSEQ multiplex PCR. Of under 200,000 clones listed, more than 75% were seen once; the top ten hold around 0.63%. The sequenced sample was peripheral blood. The receptors were sampled from a man between 60 and 75 years old with COVID-19, enrolled during active disease.

Notes on this clone: Other DNA sequences in this sample translate to the same CDR3. J is TRBJ1-2 and V is TRBV4-3; D not resolved. This CDR3 region has 13 residues. V shed 2 bases and J shed 2 bases, with 6 bases lying between them. The germline V gene encodes CDR1 LGHNA and CDR2 YSLEER. The CDR3 DNA follows: TGCGCCAGCAGCCAAACCCGGAACTATGGCTACACCTTC. It yields the protein CASSQTRNYGYTF.

This sequence joins TRBV5-8 and TRBJ2-2; TRBD1 might be the D (6 bases). The CDR3 is 16 amino acids. With 1 base removed from V and 0 bases from J, the gap between germline ends came to 10 bases. Germline V CDR1 and CDR2: SGHTS, YDEGEE. The CDR3 nucleotides read TGTGCCAGCAGCTTGCTCGGGACAACGAACACCGGGGAGCTGTTTTTT. Translated, it gives CASSLLGTTNTGELFF.